This note documents a single T cell receptor beta chain sequence. These data belong to a study of blood T cell repertoires in COVID-19. As for the study in general: The United States, Italy and Spain supplied acute and convalescent COVID-19 samples. T cells, B-cell-depleted T cells, or PBMCs supplied cDNA or gDNA.

V lost 3 bases and J lost 5; bases outside the gene matches: 10. This CDR3 spans 17 amino acids. Germline V lookup: CDR1 KGHDR, CDR2 SFDVKD. Original handling: It was from reference gene primer amplification that nucleated cell counts were estimated. TCRdb's table, derived via immunoSEQ multiplex PCR, lists solely in-frame clones and lacks some. V, J and clone size are those of that table, while D and trimming were read from the DNA. This sample carries just over 650,000 clones, 90% of them seen once, and the ten largest clones take 0.2% to 0.3%. The source material was peripheral blood. The sequence derives from a young woman with acute or convalescent COVID-19. J is TRBJ2-3 and V is TRBV24-1; 10 nucleotides match TRBD1. CDR3 loop: CATSDPPGQGSLDTQYF. The CDR3 DNA reads TGTGCCACCAGTGATCCTCCGGGACAGGGGTCGTTAGATACGCAGTATTTT.